This T cell receptor beta chain was identified during a study of T cells in Graves' hyperthyroidism and ophthalmopathy. The V gene's germline CDR1 is SNHLY and CDR2 FYNNEI. V shed 7 bases and J shed 8 bases, with 17 bases lying between them. The CDR3 spans 13 residues. Amplification of TCR beta CDR3 regions was performed using RNA transcripts as template. In the first-round RT-PCR of the TCR CDR3, the HTBI primer set was used. Each CDR3 protein is one row after TCRdb ran MiXCR on the multiplex PCR reads. Among under 400,000 distinct CDR3 sequences listed, about 14% were seen once. Together with thyroid ultrasound, orbital computed tomography, serum thyroxine and TRAb, clinical symptoms were used for diagnoses. Fresh peripheral blood, roughly 10 ml of it, supplied the PBMCs. This clonotype came up many times. The antigen is unknown. Study-level points and caveats: The model anticipated ophthalmopathy a median approximately six months pre-onset. Blood also contained most expanded thyroid clonotypes above 0.001.

The receptor was isolated from a woman aged 60-75 years with Graves' hyperthyroidism. Source material: blood. This chain joins TRBV2 and TRBJ1-2; tentative D call: TRBD1 (5 bases). The CDR3 is CASTKGRTGGYTF. The DNA of the CDR3 is TGTGCCAGCACCAAGGGGAGAACTGGCGGCTACACCTTC.